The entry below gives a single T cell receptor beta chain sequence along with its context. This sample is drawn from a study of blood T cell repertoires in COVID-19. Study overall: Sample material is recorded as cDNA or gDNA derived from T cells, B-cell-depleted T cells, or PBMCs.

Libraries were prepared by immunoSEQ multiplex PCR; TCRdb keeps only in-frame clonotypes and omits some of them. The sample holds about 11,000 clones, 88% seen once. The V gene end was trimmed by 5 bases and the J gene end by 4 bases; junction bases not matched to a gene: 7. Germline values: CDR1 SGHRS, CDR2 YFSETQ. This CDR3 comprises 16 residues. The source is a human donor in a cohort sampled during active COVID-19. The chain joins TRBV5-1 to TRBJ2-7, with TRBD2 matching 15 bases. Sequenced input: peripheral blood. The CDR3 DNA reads TGCGCCAGCAGACGAGGACTAGCGGGAGGGGAGTACGAGCAGTACTTC. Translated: CASRRGLAGGEYEQYF.